Below are 17 T cell receptor beta chains sequenced from a single sample in a study of cytomegalovirus exposure and HLA in healthy donors. The PCR ran on 60 Vbeta and 13 Jbeta primers. The method was immunoSEQ multiplex PCR; TCRdb's version includes in-frame clones alone and lacks a portion of them. The profile shows some 64,000 clones, about 90% of them singletons. The source material was PBMCs. These receptors came from a man in his thirties or forties in good health and CMV-seropositive.

The chain employs TRBV10-3 and TRBJ2-3; 7 bases match TRBD2. The CDR3 is 14 residues long. Germline-derived CDR1 and CDR2 are ENHRY and SYGVKD. Germline trimming cut 3 bases from V and 4 bases from J; bases unmatched to any gene: 4. The CDR3 spells CAISDGGGPDTQYF. For the CDR3, the DNA is TGTGCCATCAGTGATGGGGGAGGGCCAGATACGCAGTATTTT.

The chain is built from TRBV6-6 and TRBJ1-2; weak D call: TRBD1 (5 bases). The CDR3 length is 12 residues. Germline CDR1 reads MNHNY; CDR2 reads SVGAGI (reference sequence). Trimming removed 6 bases from V and 5 bases from J, with 10 bases in between. The CDR3 loop reads CASSPGTYGYTF. CDR3 nucleotides: TGTGCCAGCAGCCCCGGGACTTATGGCTACACCTTC.

The chain recombines TRBV28 with TRBJ2-7, with D unresolved. This CDR3 comprises 12 residues. The germline CDR1 and CDR2 sequences are MDHEN and SYDVKM. Trimming took off 8 bases at V and 3 bases at J, with 11 bases between the two ends. DNA for the CDR3: TGTGCCAGCGCCCAGGCCTACTACGAGCAGTACTTC. This codes for CASAQAYYEQYF. The variable domain in full, completed from reference TRBV28 and TRBJ2-7, reads DVKVTQSSRYLVKRTGEKVFLECVQDMDHENMFWYRQDPGLGLRLIYFSYDVKMKEKGDIPEGYSVSREKKERFSLILESASTNQTSMYLCASAQAYYEQYFGPGTRLTVT.

V gene TRBV6-5 combines with J gene TRBJ1-1; D is unclear. V lost 6 bases and J lost 12, with 20 bases in between. The CDR3 is 13 residues long. Germline V CDR1 and CDR2: MNHEY, SVGAGI. The CDR3 spells CASRRGPHGESFF. CDR3 coding DNA: TGTGCCAGCAGGCGCGGACCGCACGGGGAATCTTTCTTT.

This clone turned up a few times. This CDR3 is CASSPGSTNEKLFF. Written as DNA, the CDR3 is TGTGCCAGCAGCCCAGGGTCGACTAATGAAAAACTGTTTTTT. The chain uses TRBV7-9 and TRBJ1-4, with a weak D call TRBD1 (5 bases). Germline V gene sequence: CDR1 SEHNR, CDR2 FQNEAQ (reference sequence). The germline V and J ends were trimmed by 5 bases and 2 bases, with 9 bases remaining between them. There are 14 residues in the CDR3.

This rearrangement joins TRBV19 to TRBJ2-5; 8 nucleotides agree with TRBD2. The CDR3 totals 13 residues. The germline V gene has CDR1 LNHDA and CDR2 SQIVND (reference sequence). V was pared by 5 bases and J by 4 bases, with 3 bases of the junction left unmatched. The CDR3 coding sequence is TGTGCCAGTAGTGTCACTAGCGGAGAGACCCAGTACTTC. It translates to CASSVTSGETQYF.

This clone was recorded once. The chain uses TRBV19 and TRBJ2-7, with 8 bases identical to TRBD1. Germline loops: CDR1 LNHDA, CDR2 SQIVND (reference sequence). After removal of 4 bases from V and 3 bases from J, the junction contained 8 bases not matched to a gene. The CDR3 has 15 residues. CDR3 bases: TGTGCCAGTAGTAACTACAGGGGGTTCCACTACGAGCAGTACTTC. This encodes CASSNYRGFHYEQYF.

This chain uses TRBV9 with TRBJ2-2; D gene ambiguous. V was trimmed by 0 bases and J by 3 bases, leaving 9 bases between them. The CDR3 is made up of 15 amino acids. Per the germline V gene, CDR1 is SGDLS and CDR2 is YYNGEE. CDR3 sequence (DNA): TGTGCCAGCAGCGTAGGAGTTGACTACACCGGGGAGCTGTTTTTT. Encoded protein: CASSVGVDYTGELFF.

V gene TRBV5-1 combines with J gene TRBJ1-1; 8 nucleotides align to TRBD1. The V gene end was trimmed by 4 bases and the J gene end by 0 bases; junction bases not matched to a gene: 8. Germline CDR1 is SGHRS and CDR2 is YFSETQ. This CDR3 spans 16 amino acids. CDR3 DNA: TGCGCCAGCAGCCCGGGGACAGGCCTACTGAACACTGAAGCTTTCTTT. This encodes CASSPGTGLLNTEAFF.

J is TRBJ2-1 and V is TRBV18; maybe TRBD2 (6 bases). With 3 bases removed from V and 4 bases from J, the gap between germline ends came to 10 bases. This CDR3 has 14 amino acids. Germline loops: CDR1 KGHSH, CDR2 LQKENI. The CDR3 protein is CASSPGAGYNEQFF. As DNA, the CDR3 is TGTGCCAGCTCACCCGGGGCGGGGTACAATGAGCAGTTCTTC.

The J gene is TRBJ2-1, the V gene TRBV2; D is undetermined. This CDR3 contains 16 residues. In germline, CDR1 is SNHLY, CDR2 FYNNEI. Trimming cost V 3 bases and J 6 bases, with 18 bases left between them. CDR3 coding DNA: TGTGCCAGCAGTGATGGAGCGAGTCCCCTTTTCAATGAGCAGTTCTTC. Protein sequence: CASSDGASPLFNEQFF.

This clone was recorded a few times. The rearrangement uses TRBV7-3 and TRBJ2-3; D is perhaps TRBD2 (5 bases). The CDR3 spans 16 residues. CDR1 and CDR2 from the germline V gene are SGHTA and FQGTGA. Trimming cost V 1 base and J 3 bases, with 14 bases left between them. In DNA, the CDR3 is TGTGCCAGCAGCTTAAATCCGGGGATGGTAACAGATACGCAGTATTTT. The encoded protein is CASSLNPGMVTDTQYF.

V usage is TRBV4-3 and J usage is TRBJ2-7; 7 nucleotides line up with TRBD1. The germline V gene encodes CDR1 LGHNA and CDR2 YSLEER. There are 15 residues in the CDR3. With 3 bases clipped from V and 2 bases from J, the junction kept 7 bases outside the gene matches. CDR3 amino acids: CASSHRDSEAYEQYF. The CDR3 DNA reads TGCGCCAGCAGCCACCGGGACAGTGAGGCCTACGAGCAGTACTTC.

The V and J genes are TRBV7-3 and TRBJ2-3; TRBD2 matches at 8 bases. The CDR3 consists of 13 residues. In germline, CDR1 is SGHTA, CDR2 FQGTGA. J gave up 6 bases and V 5 bases, and 4 bases lay outside the gene matches. This CDR3 is CASSASGSDTQYF. In DNA form, the CDR3 reads TGTGCCAGCAGCGCCAGCGGGAGTGATACGCAGTATTTT.

V gene TRBV29-1 combines with J gene TRBJ1-2; 7 bases are shared with TRBD1. J lost 2 bases, V lost 1 base, and 4 bases had no gene match. This CDR3 has 14 amino acids. Per the germline V gene, CDR1 is SQVTM and CDR2 is ANQGSEA. CDR3 sequence (DNA): TGCAGCGTTGAAGCTACAGGGGTAAACTATGGCTACACCTTC. It translates to CSVEATGVNYGYTF.

The J gene is TRBJ2-4, the V gene TRBV6-1, with 9 bases matching TRBD2. The CDR3 has 15 residues. V dropped 2 bases and J dropped 8; count of bases not matched to a gene: 7. Germline CDR1 reads MNHNS; CDR2 reads SASEGT. In DNA, the CDR3 is TGTGCCAGCAGTGAACTTGGCGGGAGGGGGGACATTCAGTACTTC. Its protein is CASSELGGRGDIQYF.

This chain connects TRBV6-5 to TRBJ1-1; TRBD1 aligns across 8 bases. CDR3 size: 13 residues. Germline loops: CDR1 MNHEY, CDR2 SVGAGI. J lost 11 bases, V lost 5 bases, and 10 bases had no gene match. CDR3 bases: TGTGCCAGCAGTCAACCCCCGACAGGGGAGGCTTTCTTT. This translates into CASSQPPTGEAFF.